This TCR beta chain originates from a study of blood T cells in healthy people across ages. Germline assignment: CDR1 MNHEY and CDR2 SVGAGI. Trimming shortened V by 7 bases and J by 0 bases, and 13 bases separated the two germline ends. CDR3 length: 14 residues. A second about 7 to 11 cycle PCR used barcoded and J-beta primers. Each CDR3 protein is one row after TCRdb ran MiXCR on the 5' RACE reads. The data show about 670,000 distinct CDR3 sequences, 40% to 45% seen once. Regarding the study as a whole: Unsorted PBMCs ruled out conclusive naive versus antigen-experienced comparison. Higher diversity, along with more naive CD4+ cells, distinguished long-lived donors from aged donors.

In regard to this clonotype: No antigen is known for it.

At least 7 million PBMCs were isolated per sample. Per sample, at least 6 micrograms of total RNA were extracted. The sequence came from a man older than 75 in good health. The chain carries TRBV6-5 and TRBJ2-7, with D perhaps TRBD2 (5 bases). The sample consisted of blood. The DNA for the CDR3 is TGTGCCAGCACCCCTAGGAGGCCCTCCTACGAGCAGTACTTC. Translating it yields CASTPRRPSYEQYF.